This T cell receptor (beta chain) was retrieved from a study of cytomegalovirus exposure and HLA in healthy donors. Study conclusions and caveats: Earlier analysis looked at TCR beta V segments, and most were productive about 87% or about 30% of the time. The authors later found most CMV-associated TCR beta chains appeared HLA-restricted. A missense variant in DCLRE1C was later tied to TCR beta V- and J-gene trimming. In a later analysis, several top co-occurrence clusters appeared linked to parvovirus B19, influenza, CMV and Epstein-Barr virus.

This clone was seen a handful of times. What it binds is unknown. The same CDR3 is also encoded by other DNA sequences in this sample. In the PCR, 60 Vbeta and 13 Jbeta primers were used. Only in-frame clones appear in the TCRdb table, and some are missing; sequencing was by immunoSEQ multiplex PCR. The data hold some 200,000 clones, with about 84% observed a single time. V lost 0 bases and J 1 base, leaving 3 bases between the germline ends. The CDR3 runs 13 residues. Germline V gives CDR1 MNHNY, CDR2 SVGAGI (reference sequence). The sequenced sample consisted of PBMCs. The receptor comes from a man aged 50 to 60 in good health and CMV-seronegative. The genes are TRBV6-6 and TRBJ1-1, with D unclear. CDR3 bases: TGTGCCAGCAGTTACTCACAGAACACTGAAGCTTTCTTT. Translated: CASSYSQNTEAFF.